One sample yielded the 20 T cell receptor beta chains listed below, sequenced in a study of T cell repertoires in cytomegalovirus infection. Their antigen targets remain unknown. TCRdb re-analysed the reads in MiXCR, keeping a single row per CDR3 protein. The sample shows some 800,000 distinct CDR3 sequences, just under 30% of them seen only once. The sequenced sample was cultured CD8+ T cells from PBMCs, obtained from culture after CMV antigen stimulation. Receptors originate from a human donor in good health (CMV status not recorded). Some clones in this sample may be carry-over from other donors' samples.

This clonotype was detected a few times. The CDR3 protein is CASTEGGQGFGYTF. As DNA, the CDR3 is TGTGCCAGCACCGAAGGGGGACAGGGGTTTGGCTACACCTTC. The rearrangement links TRBV6-1 to TRBJ1-2, with 10 nucleotides matching TRBD1. Germline lookup yields CDR1 MNHNS and CDR2 SASEGT. V lost 7 bases to trimming and J lost 7 bases; unmatched junction nucleotides: 9. The length of the CDR3 is 14 residues.

Only a few counts were recorded for this clonotype. This rearrangement joins TRBV6-4 to TRBJ2-1; 8 bases are shared with TRBD2. Germline CDR1 MRHNA, CDR2 SNTAGT. The junction had 16 bases not matched to a gene; V was cut back by 4 bases and J by 2 bases. The CDR3 is made up of 19 amino acids. The CDR3 region is CASSGPGGAGGATYNEQFF. As DNA, the CDR3 is TGTGCCAGCAGTGGCCCCGGGGGGGCTGGCGGAGCAACCTACAATGAGCAGTTCTTC.

Of note for this clonotype: This CDR3 fails to terminate in the conserved phenylalanine or tryptophan, so it likely reflects a read error. The CDR3 coding sequence is TGTGCCAGCAGCTTGGACTACCAACAAGAGACACAGTACGTC. Protein sequence: CASSLDYQQETQYV. This rearrangement joins TRBV7-2 to TRBJ2-5, with D maybe TRBD2 (6 bases). This CDR3 is built from 14 residues. Germline CDR1 SGHTA, CDR2 FQGNSA.

The rearrangement uses TRBV12-3 or TRBV12-4 and TRBJ2-1; TRBD1 is a possible D gene (5 bases). This CDR3 is built from 14 residues. Between the trimmed V and J ends, which lost 7 bases and 2 bases, there was a span of 12 bases. As DNA, the CDR3 is TGTGCCAGCATTTCGGGCAGGGCCTACAATGAGCAGTTCTTC. This sequence encodes CASISGRAYNEQFF.

In its sample, this clonotype was seen a few times. The chain has TRBV6-2 or TRBV6-3 and TRBJ1-1; D ambiguous. The CDR3 runs 12 residues. CDR1 and CDR2 (germline): MNHEY, SVGEGT. V shed 5 bases and J shed 6 bases, with 10 bases lying between them. The CDR3 here is CASSTGSPEAFF. In DNA, the CDR3 is TGTGCCAGCAGTACCGGGTCCCCTGAAGCTTTCTTT.

In its sample, this clonotype was seen a few times. The V and J genes are TRBV20-1 and TRBJ1-2; a possible D gene is TRBD1 (5 bases). Germline V lookup: CDR1 DFQATT, CDR2 SNEGSKA (reference sequence). V was clipped by 5 bases and J by 2 bases, with 9 bases between them. This CDR3 has 12 amino acids. CDR3 protein: CSADSYNYGYTF. CDR3 bases: TGCAGTGCTGACAGTTACAACTATGGCTACACCTTC.

In its sample, this clonotype was seen many times. The rearrangement links TRBV7-8 to TRBJ2-1; D perhaps matches TRBD2 (5 bases). This CDR3 has 14 amino acids. Germline V gene sequence: CDR1 SGHVS, CDR2 FQNEAQ. Trimming stripped 1 base from V and 4 bases from J, with 8 bases between. The CDR3 region has the DNA TGTGCCAGCAGCTTAGGAGGGATATACAATGAGCAGTTCTTC. It yields the protein CASSLGGIYNEQFF.

The rearrangement uses TRBV15 and TRBJ1-1; D not certain. Trimming took off 8 bases at V and 0 bases at J, with 7 bases between the two ends. Germline V gene data show CDR1 as LNHNV and CDR2 as YYDKDF (reference sequence). The length of the CDR3 is 12 residues. The CDR3 is CATSQVNTEAFF. DNA of the CDR3: TGTGCCACCTCTCAAGTGAACACTGAAGCTTTCTTT.

CDR3 region: CASSLVGSVATNEKLFF. The CDR3 coding sequence is TGTGCCAGCAGCTTGGTAGGCTCCGTTGCAACTAATGAAAAACTGTTTTTT. The V and J genes are TRBV5-5 and TRBJ1-4; D unclear. CDR3 length: 17 amino acids. CDR1 is SGHKS and CDR2 is YYEKEE in the germline V gene (reference sequence). V was cut by 0 bases and J by 0 bases, with 12 bases left in between.

This clonotype was seen a handful of times. The J gene is TRBJ1-2, the V gene TRBV12-3 or TRBV12-4, with 7 bases lining up with TRBD1. The ends lost 3 bases at V and 4 bases at J; junction bases unmatched: 8. The CDR3 extends over 15 amino acids. The CDR3 spells CASSFGQAGGYGYTF. The CDR3 region has the DNA TGTGCCAGCAGTTTTGGACAGGCTGGAGGCTATGGCTACACCTTC.

This clonotype was seen more than once but under ten times. The rearrangement joins TRBV19 to TRBJ2-2; a possible D gene is TRBD1 (6 bases). V lost 10 bases to trimming and J lost 1 base, with 16 bases between them. CDR3 size: 15 residues. Germline-derived CDR1 and CDR2 are LNHDA and SQIVND (reference sequence). The CDR3 DNA is TGTGCCACCCTAAGACCAGGGGAGAACACCGGGGAGCTGTTTTTT. It yields the protein CATLRPGENTGELFF.

This clonotype has more than one count but fewer than ten. The V and J genes are TRBV4-3 and TRBJ2-7; 10 nucleotides match TRBD1. Germline V lookup: CDR1 LGHNA, CDR2 YSLEER. V lost 4 bases, J lost 6 bases, and 6 bases stayed unmatched. The CDR3 is 14 amino acids. CDR3 sequence: CASSRGDRGGEQYF. In DNA, the CDR3 is TGCGCCAGCAGCCGGGGGGACAGGGGAGGCGAGCAGTACTTC.

The chain employs TRBV15 and TRBJ1-1; D unresolved. The germline V and J ends were trimmed by 5 bases and 6 bases, with 16 bases remaining between them. Germline lookup yields CDR1 LNHNV and CDR2 YYDKDF (reference sequence). This CDR3 contains 14 residues. The CDR3 region has the DNA TGTGCCACCAGCCCTTTGAAAGGGCCCCCTGAAGCTTTCTTT. Its translation: CATSPLKGPPEAFF. Full variable domain (remainder filled in from reference TRBV15 and TRBJ1-1): DAMVIQNPRYQVTQFGKPVTLSCSQTLNHNVMYWYQQKSSQAPKLLFHYYDKDFNNEADTPDNFQSRRPNTSFCFLDIRSPGLGDTAMYLCATSPLKGPPEAFFGQGTRLTVV.

The rearrangement links TRBV7-9 to TRBJ1-5; unclear D gene. Trimming left V 1 base short and J 11 bases short, with 18 bases between. This CDR3 is built from 15 residues. Germline V lookup: CDR1 SEHNR, CDR2 FQNEAQ (reference sequence). The CDR3: CASSLGKSPTWAQHF. In DNA form, the CDR3 reads TGTGCCAGCAGCTTAGGTAAAAGTCCGACGTGGGCCCAGCATTTT.

This clonotype has at least ten counts. The chain uses TRBV7-8 and TRBJ2-1; possibly TRBD1 for D (7 bases). CDR3 length equals 18 residues. Germline CDR1 SGHVS, CDR2 FQNEAQ. Trimming pared 2 bases from V and 9 bases from J, leaving 26 bases between. CDR3 amino acids: CASSLRTRETGLGSEQFF. CDR3 nucleotide sequence: TGTGCCAGCAGCTTAAGGACACGGGAGACAGGGCTGGGCAGTGAGCAGTTCTTC.

This clonotype was picked up many times. The chain joins TRBV7-8 to TRBJ2-2; TRBD2 might be the D (7 bases). This CDR3 has 17 residues. In germline, CDR1 is SGHVS, CDR2 FQNEAQ. V lost 5 bases, J lost 0 bases, and 16 bases lay in between. CDR3 coding DNA: TGTGCCAGCAGCCCACTTGCGGGGGCCCCGAACACCGGGGAGCTGTTTTTT. Amino acids: CASSPLAGAPNTGELFF.

This chain connects TRBV13 to TRBJ1-2; no definite D call. The CDR3 sequence is 12 residues long. CDR1 and CDR2 (germline): PRHDT, FYEKMQ (reference sequence). Trimming shortened V by 5 bases and J by 3 bases, and 7 bases separated the two germline ends. CDR3 amino acids: CASSIGHYGYTF. CDR3 DNA sequence: TGTGCCAGCAGCATTGGACACTATGGCTACACCTTC. Supplemented by reference TRBV13 and TRBJ1-2, the full variable domain reads AAGVIQSPRHLIKEKRETATLKCYPIPRHDTVYWYQQGPGQDPQFLISFYEKMQSDKGSIPDRFSAQQFSDYHSELNMSSLELGDSALYFCASSIGHYGYTFGSGTRLTVV.

The CDR3 DNA reads TGTGCCAGCAGCTTTTCCCCAAGCCCTGAGCAGTTCTTC. This encodes CASSFSPSPEQFF. The V and J genes are TRBV11-1 and TRBJ2-1; D is undetermined. In germline, CDR1 is SGHAT, CDR2 FQDESV (reference sequence). CDR3 size: 13 residues. Trimming pared 3 bases from V and 9 bases from J, leaving 12 bases between. Complete variable domain (other parts from reference TRBV11-1 and TRBJ2-1): EAEVAQSPRYKITEKSQAVAFWCDPISGHATLYWYRQILGQGPELLVQFQDESVVDDSQLPKDRFSAERLKGVDSTLKIQPAELGDSAMYLCASSFSPSPEQFFGPGTRLTVL.

V and J are TRBV27 and TRBJ2-1, with D possibly being TRBD2 (6 bases). V was trimmed by 6 bases and J by 0 bases, leaving 12 bases between them. This CDR3 has 15 amino acids. The germline CDR1 and CDR2 sequences are MNHEY and SMNVEV (reference sequence). As DNA, the CDR3 is TGTGCCAGCAGAGAACGGGGGACCTCCTACAATGAGCAGTTCTTC. Its translation is CASRERGTSYNEQFF.

This CDR3 reads CASSRALRGYTF. As DNA, the CDR3 is TGTGCCAGCAGCCGAGCACTGAGAGGCTACACCTTC. V is TRBV28 and J is TRBJ1-2; D gene uncertain. V was pared by 6 bases and J by 8 bases, with 13 bases between. CDR3 length: 12 residues. Germline V gives CDR1 MDHEN, CDR2 SYDVKM.